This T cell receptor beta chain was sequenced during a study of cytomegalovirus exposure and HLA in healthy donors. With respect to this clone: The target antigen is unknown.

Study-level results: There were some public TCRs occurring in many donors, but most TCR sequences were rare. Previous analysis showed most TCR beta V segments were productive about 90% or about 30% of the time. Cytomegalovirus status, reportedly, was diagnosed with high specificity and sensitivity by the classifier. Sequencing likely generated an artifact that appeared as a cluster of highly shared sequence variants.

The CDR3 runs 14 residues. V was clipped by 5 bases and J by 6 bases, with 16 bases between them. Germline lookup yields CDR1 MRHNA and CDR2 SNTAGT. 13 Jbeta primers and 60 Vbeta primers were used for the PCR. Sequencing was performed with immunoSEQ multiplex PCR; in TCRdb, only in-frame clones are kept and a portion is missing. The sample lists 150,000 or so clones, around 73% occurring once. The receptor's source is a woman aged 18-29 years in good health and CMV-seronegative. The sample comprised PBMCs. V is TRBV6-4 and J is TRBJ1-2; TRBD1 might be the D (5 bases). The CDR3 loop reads CASSTQMGGNGYTF. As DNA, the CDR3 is TGTGCCAGCAGTACTCAGATGGGGGGAAATGGCTACACCTTC.